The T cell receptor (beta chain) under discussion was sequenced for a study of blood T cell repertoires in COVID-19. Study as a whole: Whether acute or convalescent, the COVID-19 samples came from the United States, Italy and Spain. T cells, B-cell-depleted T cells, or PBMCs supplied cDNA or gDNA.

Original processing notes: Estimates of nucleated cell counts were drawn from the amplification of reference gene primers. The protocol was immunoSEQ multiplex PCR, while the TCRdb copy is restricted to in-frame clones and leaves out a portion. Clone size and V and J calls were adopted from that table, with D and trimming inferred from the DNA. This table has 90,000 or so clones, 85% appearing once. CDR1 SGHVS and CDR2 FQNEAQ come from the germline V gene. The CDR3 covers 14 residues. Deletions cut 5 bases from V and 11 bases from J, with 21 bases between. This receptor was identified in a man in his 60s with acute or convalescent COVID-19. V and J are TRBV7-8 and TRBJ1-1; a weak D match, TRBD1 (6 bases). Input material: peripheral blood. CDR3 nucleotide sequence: TGTGCCAGCAGCCGAACCCGACTCTCAGGGGTTGCTTTCTTT. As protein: CASSRTRLSGVAFF. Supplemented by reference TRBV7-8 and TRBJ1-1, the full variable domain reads GAGVSQSPRYKVAKRGQDVALRCDPISGHVSLFWYQQALGQGPEFLTYFQNEAQLDKSGLPSDRFFAERPEGSVSTLKIQRTQQEDSAVYLCASSRTRLSGVAFFGQGTRLTVV.